A selection of T cell receptor beta chains follows, all from one sample in a study of neurological immune-mediated disorders. TCRdb used MiXCR to reprocess the 5' RACE reads, holding one entry per CDR3 protein. The sample holds about 39,000 distinct CDR3 sequences; around 7.2% are singletons and the top ten take around 5.7%. Sequences were obtained from CD4+ T cells from blood. Receptors originate from a man aged 50 or older in good health. Each CDR3 is given with its conserved first and last residue. The order of the fields is clone size, V gene, D gene, J gene, CDR3 protein. The D gene is left open where the match is weak. Rows give clone size only sometimes, using once, few, many, or a class for an expanded clone.

clone_size: many; v_call: TRBV9; d_call: NA; j_call: TRBJ2-3; cdr3_aa: CASSNGETSTDTQYF
clone_size: many; v_call: TRBV9; d_call: TRBD2; j_call: TRBJ2-2; cdr3_aa: CASSVAPSGNTGELFF
clone_size: many; v_call: TRBV7-2; d_call: TRBD1; j_call: TRBJ2-7; cdr3_aa: CASSFRTTGDEQYF
clone_size: few; v_call: TRBV14; d_call: NA; j_call: TRBJ2-2; cdr3_aa: CASSPTGVGELFF
clone_size: many; v_call: TRBV2; d_call: NA; j_call: TRBJ1-1; cdr3_aa: CASRYHRTDIMNTEAFF
clone_size: NA; v_call: TRBV7-9; d_call: TRBD2; j_call: TRBJ2-2; cdr3_aa: CASHSGNGGELFF
clone_size: many; v_call: TRBV7-2; d_call: TRBD1; j_call: TRBJ2-7; cdr3_aa: CASSFRGQGANEQYF
clone_size: many; v_call: TRBV20-1; d_call: NA; j_call: TRBJ1-5; cdr3_aa: CSHGGGIGNQPQHF
clone_size: many; v_call: TRBV5-1; d_call: NA; j_call: TRBJ1-2; cdr3_aa: CASSLDPLGYGYTF
clone_size: many; v_call: TRBV20-1; d_call: TRBD1; j_call: TRBJ1-6; cdr3_aa: CSARQGGNSYNSPLHF
clone_size: many; v_call: TRBV4-2; d_call: NA; j_call: TRBJ2-1; cdr3_aa: CASRSRVSSYNEQFF
clone_size: NA; v_call: TRBV20-1; d_call: NA; j_call: TRBJ1-5; cdr3_aa: CSAGYGGSNQPQHF
clone_size: medium-sized; v_call: TRBV28; d_call: TRBD2; j_call: TRBJ2-3; cdr3_aa: CASSPIFDISGRTDTQYF
clone_size: many; v_call: TRBV11-2; d_call: TRBD2; j_call: TRBJ2-2; cdr3_aa: CASSLKAGANGELFF
clone_size: many; v_call: TRBV7-8; d_call: NA; j_call: TRBJ2-3; cdr3_aa: CASSTTEGTSTDTQYF
clone_size: many; v_call: TRBV20-1; d_call: TRBD2; j_call: TRBJ2-1; cdr3_aa: CSRGDPGLAGSRGMFF
clone_size: many; v_call: TRBV19; d_call: NA; j_call: TRBJ2-7; cdr3_aa: CASSGGIHVYEQYF
clone_size: many; v_call: TRBV14; d_call: NA; j_call: TRBJ2-2; cdr3_aa: CASSQVSGLTGELFF
clone_size: many; v_call: TRBV7-2; d_call: TRBD2; j_call: TRBJ2-1; cdr3_aa: CASSLVAGGAINEQFF
clone_size: many; v_call: TRBV29-1; d_call: TRBD1; j_call: TRBJ1-5; cdr3_aa: CSVAGGQGAGQPQHF
clone_size: NA; v_call: TRBV19; d_call: NA; j_call: TRBJ2-6; cdr3_aa: CASSIGDGASGANVLTF
clone_size: many; v_call: TRBV7-2; d_call: TRBD2; j_call: TRBJ2-7; cdr3_aa: CASSFGEGIGEQYF
clone_size: NA; v_call: TRBV2; d_call: TRBD2; j_call: TRBJ2-7; cdr3_aa: CASRGTSGRGEQYF
clone_size: many; v_call: TRBV10-3; d_call: TRBD2; j_call: TRBJ2-7; cdr3_aa: CAISGGLAGSPYEQYF
clone_size: NA; v_call: TRBV6-6; d_call: NA; j_call: TRBJ1-2; cdr3_aa: CASSLTEYGYTF
clone_size: many; v_call: TRBV7-2; d_call: NA; j_call: TRBJ2-2; cdr3_aa: CASSLVTGELFF
clone_size: NA; v_call: TRBV7-2; d_call: NA; j_call: TRBJ2-1; cdr3_aa: CASTNQGTLWKFF
clone_size: many; v_call: TRBV27; d_call: TRBD2; j_call: TRBJ2-1; cdr3_aa: CASMYKGLAGDEQFF
clone_size: NA; v_call: TRBV20-1; d_call: NA; j_call: TRBJ2-3; cdr3_aa: CSAREQGLDTQYF
clone_size: many; v_call: TRBV24-1; d_call: NA; j_call: TRBJ2-1; cdr3_aa: CATEQGNEQFF
clone_size: many; v_call: TRBV20-1; d_call: TRBD2; j_call: TRBJ2-5; cdr3_aa: CSATSSGGGEETQYF
clone_size: NA; v_call: TRBV5-1; d_call: NA; j_call: TRBJ2-5; cdr3_aa: CASSLAQGGGETQYF
clone_size: many; v_call: TRBV7-2; d_call: NA; j_call: TRBJ2-3; cdr3_aa: CASSTPQTPSTDTQYF
clone_size: many; v_call: TRBV7-2; d_call: NA; j_call: TRBJ2-7; cdr3_aa: CASSSAGASYEQYF
clone_size: many; v_call: TRBV19; d_call: NA; j_call: TRBJ1-2; cdr3_aa: CASQPTGTYGYTF
clone_size: many; v_call: TRBV20-1; d_call: NA; j_call: TRBJ1-4; cdr3_aa: CSASREREKLFF
clone_size: many; v_call: TRBV5-1; d_call: NA; j_call: TRBJ1-6; cdr3_aa: CASSLTEDYNSPLHF
clone_size: many; v_call: TRBV20-1; d_call: TRBD2; j_call: TRBJ2-3; cdr3_aa: CSRLAGDTQYF
clone_size: many; v_call: TRBV6-6; d_call: TRBD1; j_call: TRBJ2-5; cdr3_aa: CASSTLLGGQGEETQYF
clone_size: few; v_call: TRBV20-1; d_call: NA; j_call: TRBJ2-5; cdr3_aa: CSASGGGGKTQYF
clone_size: many; v_call: TRBV20-1; d_call: NA; j_call: TRBJ1-1; cdr3_aa: CSASRQGNTEAFF
clone_size: many; v_call: TRBV7-9; d_call: NA; j_call: TRBJ2-7; cdr3_aa: CASSLHFIRGARRIYEQYF
clone_size: many; v_call: TRBV6-5; d_call: NA; j_call: TRBJ1-6; cdr3_aa: CASSYSYNSPLHF
clone_size: many; v_call: TRBV5-1; d_call: NA; j_call: TRBJ1-1; cdr3_aa: CASSAGRTTGTAFF
clone_size: many; v_call: TRBV20-1; d_call: TRBD1; j_call: TRBJ1-2; cdr3_aa: CSARKQGGGYTF